The entry below describes one T cell receptor (beta chain). Its target is unknown. The data were taken from a study of OX40 agonist ivuxolimab in advanced cancers. Study-wide results and caveats: Some of the nonresponding patients also showed low levels of normalized T-cell clonal expansion. The expanded peripheral T cells' antigen specificity was not determined.

Trimming cost V 6 bases and J 4 bases, with 19 bases left between them. The CDR3 covers 16 residues. CDR1 LNHDA and CDR2 SQIVND come from the germline V gene (reference sequence). Sequencing used immunoSEQ multiplex PCR; TCRdb keeps in-frame clones, though not all of them. The sample lists tens of thousands of clones, over 80% seen once, with about 7% in the top ten. The sequence came from an adult with an advanced solid tumor such as melanoma, head and neck, liver or kidney cancer. The sample was CD4+ or CD8+ T cells sorted from blood, taken in a trial of the OX40 agonist ivuxolimab. This chain joins TRBV19 and TRBJ1-3, with D hard to call. CDR3 sequence (DNA): TGTGCCAGTAGGACTTTTTATGCTGATACGGGAAACACCATATATTTT. The encoded protein is CASRTFYADTGNTIYF. Full variable domain (rest looked up from reference TRBV19 and TRBJ1-3): DGGITQSPKYLFRKEGQNVTLSCEQNLNHDAMYWYRQDPGQGLRLIYYSQIVNDFQKGDIAEGYSVSREKKESFPLTVTSAQKNPTAFYLCASRTFYADTGNTIYFGEGSWLTVV.